This TCR beta chain is from a study of CDR3 diversity in severe acne. The CDR3 consists of 16 residues. Germline lookup yields CDR1 SGHTA and CDR2 FQGNSA. V was clipped by 0 bases and J by 3 bases, with 12 bases between them. This clonotype was counted many times. Via MiXCR, TCRdb re-called the PCR reads, giving one row per CDR3 protein. The top ten hold roughly a tenth of the sample, which has roughly 81,000 distinct CDR3 sequences, roughly 52% seen once. The material sequenced was blood. V and J are TRBV7-2 and TRBJ1-5, with TRBD1 as a possible D gene (6 bases). The TCR sequence derives from a male donor in good health, serving as a control. The CDR3 DNA reads TGTGCCAGCAGCTTAGCGGGGACACAGCTCAATCAGCCCCAGCATTTT. Translating it yields CASSLAGTQLNQPQHF.